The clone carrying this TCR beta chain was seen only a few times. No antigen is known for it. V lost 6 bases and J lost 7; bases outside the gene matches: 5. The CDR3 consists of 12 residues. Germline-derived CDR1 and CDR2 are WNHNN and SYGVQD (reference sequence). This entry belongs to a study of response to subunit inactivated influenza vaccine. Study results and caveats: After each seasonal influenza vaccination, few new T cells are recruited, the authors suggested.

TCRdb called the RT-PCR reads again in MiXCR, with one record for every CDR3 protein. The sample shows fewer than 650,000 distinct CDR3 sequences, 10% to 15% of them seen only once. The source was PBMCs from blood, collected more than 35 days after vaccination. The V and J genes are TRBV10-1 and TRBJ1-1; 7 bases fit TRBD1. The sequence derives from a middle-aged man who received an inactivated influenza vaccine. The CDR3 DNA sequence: TGCGCCAGCAGCAGGGGGTCGCATGAAGCTTTCTTT. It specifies CASSRGSHEAFF.